The 20 T cell receptor beta chains below come from one sample, sequenced in a study of CD8 T cells in ankylosing spondylitis. Study-wide results and limits: Characteristic, it appeared, of ankylosing spondylitis blood was a TCR beta motif of roughly 8 highly homologous variants.

MiXCR was run by TCRdb on the 5' RACE reads, yielding one entry per CDR3 protein. Of 500,000 to 650,000 distinct CDR3 sequences listed, roughly 5.3% are singletons. These receptors are not linked to any known antigen. Sequenced: blood, either unsorted or a sorted T cell fraction (not recorded which). Receptors originate from a male donor with ankylosing spondylitis.

This clonotype was detected ten times or more. The V call is TRBV13, the J call TRBJ2-1, with 9 bases fitting TRBD2. CDR3 length: 15 residues. V gave up 0 bases and J gave up 8 bases; unmatched junction bases: 5. Germline V gene lookup returns CDR1 PRHDT and CDR2 FYEKMQ (reference sequence). The CDR3 loop reads CASSLGLAGRDEQFF. CDR3 in DNA: TGTGCCAGCAGCTTAGGACTAGCGGGTAGAGATGAGCAGTTCTTC.

This clonotype was detected many times. The chain uses TRBV5-1 and TRBJ2-3; TRBD1 matches 9 bases. CDR1 is SGHRS and CDR2 is YFSETQ in the germline V gene. J lost 6 bases, V lost 3 bases, and 8 bases had no gene match. The CDR3 is 15 amino acids. The CDR3 DNA reads TGCGCCAGCAGCTCCCGGGACAGGGAGGGGGATACGCAGTATTTT. Its translation is CASSSRDREGDTQYF.

This clonotype was counted ten times or more. The chain employs TRBV29-1 and TRBJ2-1; possibly TRBD1 for D (6 bases). CDR1 is SQVTM and CDR2 is ANQGSEA in the germline V gene. V was trimmed by 5 bases and J by 2 bases, leaving 13 bases between them. The CDR3 runs 14 residues. The CDR3 nucleotides read TGCAGCGTTCGAAACAGGGTTACCTACAATGAGCAGTTCTTC. This translates into CSVRNRVTYNEQFF.

A few counts support this clonotype. V and J are TRBV20-1 and TRBJ2-2, with D uncertain. The germline V and J ends were trimmed by 1 base and 0 bases, with 6 bases remaining between them. CDR1 and CDR2 (germline): DFQATT, SNEGSKA (reference sequence). The CDR3 length is 14 residues. CDR3 sequence (DNA): TGCAGTGCTAGAGTCAGGCCGAACACCGGGGAGCTGTTTTTT. It yields the protein CSARVRPNTGELFF.

This clonotype has a count of ten or more. This chain joins TRBV28 and TRBJ2-1; the D is unclear. Germline V gives CDR1 MDHEN, CDR2 SYDVKM. The CDR3 has 17 residues. V was clipped by 5 bases and J by 0 bases, with 17 bases between them. The CDR3 DNA reads as TGTGCCAGCAGTACCCCATCCCCCCGCCGCTCCTACAATGAGCAGTTCTTC. Translating it yields CASSTPSPRRSYNEQFF.

Worth noting for this clonotype: Possible read error: a much larger clone is one base away. The CDR3 DNA follows: TGCAGCGCTGAAACATTGATGAACACTGAAGCTTTCTTT. It translates to CSAETLMNTEAFF. The chain carries TRBV29-1 and TRBJ1-1; no definite D call. CDR3 size: 13 residues. Germline CDR1 and CDR2: SQVTM and ANQGSEA.

This clonotype was detected many times. The V gene is TRBV27, the J gene TRBJ2-7, with D perhaps being TRBD1 or TRBD2 (6 bases each). V dropped 4 bases and J dropped 7 bases, with 17 bases sitting between them. CDR3 length equals 14 residues. Germline loops: CDR1 MNHEY, CDR2 SMNVEV (reference sequence). This CDR3 is CASSWGAGTREQYF. The CDR3 DNA follows: TGTGCCAGCAGTTGGGGGGCAGGGACGAGGGAGCAGTACTTC.

This clonotype was counted ten times or more. The chain uses TRBV7-2 and TRBJ1-2, with TRBD1 matching 7 bases. Germline CDR1 SGHTA, CDR2 FQGNSA. The trim removed 5 bases at V and 3 bases at J, leaving 12 bases unmatched. The CDR3 length is 16 residues. The CDR3 coding sequence is TGTGCCAGCAGCCTACTGACAGGGACAACTGACTATGGCTACACCTTC. Translating it yields CASSLLTGTTDYGYTF.

Many counts were recorded for this clonotype. J is TRBJ1-4 and V is TRBV27; 9 positions match TRBD1. V was clipped by 5 bases and J by 7 bases; unmatched bases: 11. CDR3 length equals 16 residues. The germline gives CDR1 MNHEY, CDR2 SMNVEV (reference sequence). The CDR3 is CASSLGQGLGVEKLFF. The CDR3 DNA reads TGTGCCAGCAGTCTCGGACAGGGGCTGGGGGTTGAAAAACTGTTTTTT.

This clonotype occurred many times. The chain combines TRBV25-1 with TRBJ2-1; 12 bases match TRBD2. The CDR3 loop spans 15 amino acids. J lost 10 bases, V lost 6 bases, and 10 bases had no gene match. The germline V gene has CDR1 MGHDK and CDR2 SYGVNS. The CDR3 DNA sequence: TGTGCCAGCAGAGACCAGGGGCTAGCGGGAGGGGAGCAGTTCTTC. This codes for CASRDQGLAGGEQFF.

This clonotype was detected ten times or more. The chain links TRBV20-1 to TRBJ2-4; no firm D call. From germline, CDR1 is DFQATT and CDR2 SNEGSKA (reference sequence). The CDR3 contains 13 residues. V was cut by 0 bases and J by 4 bases, with 7 bases left in between. The CDR3 sequence: CSARDSRKNIQYF. In DNA form, the CDR3 reads TGCAGTGCTAGAGATAGTCGGAAAAACATTCAGTACTTC.

This clonotype was seen many times. This chain joins TRBV6-1 and TRBJ2-7; 9 bases are a match to TRBD1. Germline V lookup: CDR1 MNHNS, CDR2 SASEGT. This CDR3 has 15 amino acids. The junction had 12 bases not matched to a gene; V was cut back by 5 bases and J by 7 bases. The CDR3 DNA reads TGTGCCAGCAGTCGTGAAGGACAGGGGCGAGTTGAGCAGTACTTC. Translated: CASSREGQGRVEQYF.

On this clonotype: One base away lies a much larger clone, so this may be a sequencing read error. This chain uses TRBV4-2 with TRBJ2-2, with TRBD2 as a possible D gene (6 bases). This CDR3 spans 14 amino acids. With 6 bases removed from V and 10 bases from J, the gap between germline ends came to 18 bases. The germline gives CDR1 LGHNA, CDR2 YNFKEQ. The CDR3 here is CASRVLRGAVELFF. The DNA for the CDR3 is TGTGCCAGCAGGGTCCTACGCGGGGCCGTGGAGCTGTTTTTT.

This clonotype has just a few counts. This CDR3 is CSARDRGGYNEQFF. The CDR3 DNA reads TGCAGTGCTAGGGACAGGGGCGGCTACAATGAGCAGTTCTTC. V usage is TRBV20-1 and J usage is TRBJ2-1; 9 nucleotides match TRBD1. The CDR3 has 14 residues. CDR1 and CDR2 (germline): DFQATT, SNEGSKA (reference sequence). With 3 bases clipped from V and 3 bases from J, the junction kept 3 bases outside the gene matches.

At least ten counts were recorded for this clonotype. The rearrangement joins TRBV20-1 to TRBJ1-1, with 7 bases identical to TRBD1. There are 17 residues in the CDR3. Germline V gene sequence: CDR1 DFQATT, CDR2 SNEGSKA (reference sequence). V lost 0 bases, J lost 1 base, and 11 bases stayed unmatched. The CDR3 region is CSARDEQGWSWNTEAFF. The CDR3 DNA reads as TGCAGTGCTAGAGATGAACAGGGGTGGTCTTGGAACACTGAAGCTTTCTTT.

This clonotype has more than one count but fewer than ten. The chain couples TRBV5-1 to TRBJ2-2, with D unresolved. Trimming left V 4 bases short and J 0 bases short, with 7 bases between. The CDR3 has 14 amino acids. Looked up from germline, CDR1 is SGHRS and CDR2 is YFSETQ. As DNA, the CDR3 is TGCGCCAGCAGCCCCGCCCCGAACACCGGGGAGCTGTTTTTT. Translation: CASSPAPNTGELFF.

This clonotype showed up many times. The V gene is TRBV5-1, the J gene TRBJ2-2; D gene unclear. The CDR3 loop spans 14 amino acids. V dropped 4 bases and J dropped 1 base, with 8 bases sitting between them. CDR1 and CDR2 (germline): SGHRS, YFSETQ. This CDR3 reads CASSTGRNTGELFF. CDR3 nucleotides: TGCGCCAGCAGCACTGGACGGAACACCGGGGAGCTGTTTTTT.

This clonotype occurred many times. The chain recombines TRBV20-1 with TRBJ2-3; 11 bases fit TRBD2. The V gene end was trimmed by 6 bases and the J gene end by 6 bases; junction bases not matched to a gene: 5. Germline CDR1 DFQATT, CDR2 SNEGSKA (reference sequence). This CDR3 spans 13 amino acids. The CDR3 sequence: CSALAGGPDTQYF. CDR3 bases: TGCAGTGCCCTAGCGGGGGGTCCGGATACGCAGTATTTT.

This clonotype was recorded a few times. The rearrangement joins TRBV6-1 to TRBJ2-7; the D is unclear. This CDR3 comprises 13 residues. Deletions cut 6 bases from V and 6 bases from J, with 15 bases between. Germline V gene lookup returns CDR1 MNHNS and CDR2 SASEGT. CDR3 nucleotide sequence: TGTGCCAGCAGACCTATGTGGTCAGGCGAGCAGTACTTC. Translating gives CASRPMWSGEQYF.

This clonotype was recorded many times. The gene calls are TRBV20-1 and TRBJ2-1, with 7 bases matching TRBD1. This CDR3 spans 12 amino acids. CDR1 is DFQATT and CDR2 is SNEGSKA in the germline V gene (reference sequence). Unmatched junction bases numbered 8, after V lost 5 bases and J lost 10 bases. The CDR3 here is CSALTTGEEQFF. The CDR3, as DNA: TGCAGTGCTCTTACCACAGGGGAAGAGCAGTTCTTC.